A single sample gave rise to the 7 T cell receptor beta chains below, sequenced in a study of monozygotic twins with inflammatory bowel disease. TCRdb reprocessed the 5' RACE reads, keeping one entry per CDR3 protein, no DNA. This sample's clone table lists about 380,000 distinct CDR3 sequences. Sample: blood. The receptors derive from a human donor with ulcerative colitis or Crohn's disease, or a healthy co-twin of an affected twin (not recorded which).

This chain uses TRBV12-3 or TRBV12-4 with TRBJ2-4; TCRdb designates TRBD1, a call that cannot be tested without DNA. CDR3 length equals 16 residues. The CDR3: CASRGGQLLAKNIQYF.

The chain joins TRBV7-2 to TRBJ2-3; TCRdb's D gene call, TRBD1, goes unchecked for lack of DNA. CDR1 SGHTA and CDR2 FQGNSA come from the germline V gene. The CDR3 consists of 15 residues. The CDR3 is CASSPRGSNTDTQYF.

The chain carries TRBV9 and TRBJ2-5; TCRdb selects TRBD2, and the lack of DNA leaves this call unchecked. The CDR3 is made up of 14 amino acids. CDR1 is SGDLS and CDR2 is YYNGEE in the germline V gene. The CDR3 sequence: CASSGWTSGTTQYF.

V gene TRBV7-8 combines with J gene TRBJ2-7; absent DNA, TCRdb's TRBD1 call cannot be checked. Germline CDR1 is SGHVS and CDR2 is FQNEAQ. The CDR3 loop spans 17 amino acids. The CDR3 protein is CASSLVAGRGGPYEQYF.

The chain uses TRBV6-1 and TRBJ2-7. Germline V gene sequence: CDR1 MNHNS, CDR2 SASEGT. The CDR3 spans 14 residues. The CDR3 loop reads CASSLGDTTYEQYF.

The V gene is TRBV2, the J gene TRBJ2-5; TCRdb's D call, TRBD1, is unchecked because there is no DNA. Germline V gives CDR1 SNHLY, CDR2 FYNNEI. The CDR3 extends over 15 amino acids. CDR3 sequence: CASSSYQGSGETQYF.

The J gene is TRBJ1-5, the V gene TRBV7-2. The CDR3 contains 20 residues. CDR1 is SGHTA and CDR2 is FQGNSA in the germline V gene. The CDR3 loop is CASSLLSGIGRTVSNQPQHF.